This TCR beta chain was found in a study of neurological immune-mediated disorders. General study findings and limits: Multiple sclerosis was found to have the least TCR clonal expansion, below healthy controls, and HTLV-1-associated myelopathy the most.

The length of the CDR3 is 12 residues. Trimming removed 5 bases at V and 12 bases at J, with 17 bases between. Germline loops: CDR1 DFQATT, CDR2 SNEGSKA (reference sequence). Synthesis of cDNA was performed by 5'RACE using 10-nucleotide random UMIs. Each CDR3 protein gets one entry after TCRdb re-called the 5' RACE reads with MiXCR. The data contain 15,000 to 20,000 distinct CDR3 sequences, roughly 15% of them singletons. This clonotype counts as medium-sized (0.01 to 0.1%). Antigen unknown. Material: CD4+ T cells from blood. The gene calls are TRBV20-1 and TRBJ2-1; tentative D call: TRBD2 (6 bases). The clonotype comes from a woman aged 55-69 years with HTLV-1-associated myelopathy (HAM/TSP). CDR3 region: CSAPGPGLRQFF. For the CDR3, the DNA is TGCAGTGCTCCGGGCCCGGGACTTCGGCAGTTCTTC.